This TCR beta chain originates from a study of post-analysis software for immune sequencing data. The TCR beta cDNA libraries contained unique molecular identifiers. One entry per CDR3 protein, called by TCRdb with MiXCR from the PCR reads. The sample holds 350,000 to 450,000 distinct CDR3 sequences, 39% seen once. CDR1 LGHNA and CDR2 YSLEER come from the germline V gene. The CDR3 contains 13 residues. The V gene lost 4 bases and the J gene lost 3 bases, with 9 bases spanning the gap. The study's findings and limits: Relative to controls, patients had about five TRBV segments at higher frequency, with TRBV5-6, TRBV5-1 and TRBV20-1 among these.

On this clonotype itself: What it binds is not known.

The receptor's source is a girl aged 2-15 years with multiple sclerosis. This chain connects TRBV4-3 to TRBJ1-2; D gene ambiguous. Sequences were obtained from blood. The CDR3 bases are TGCGCCAGCAGCCCCCGCCGGGACTATGGCTACACCTTC. This encodes CASSPRRDYGYTF.